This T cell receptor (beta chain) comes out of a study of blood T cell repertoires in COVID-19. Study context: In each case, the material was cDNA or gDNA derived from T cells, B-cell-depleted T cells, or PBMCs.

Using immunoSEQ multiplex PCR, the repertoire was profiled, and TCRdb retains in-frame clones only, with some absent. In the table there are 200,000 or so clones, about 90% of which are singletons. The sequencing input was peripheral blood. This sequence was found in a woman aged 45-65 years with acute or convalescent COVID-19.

The CDR3 DNA reads as TGCGCCAGCAGCCGGGGACTGGGAGATCTCGATGAGCAGTTCTTC. It codes for CASSRGLGDLDEQFF. The chain recombines TRBV4-1 with TRBJ2-1, with TRBD2 as a possible D gene (6 bases). This CDR3 is 15 amino acids long. Trimming removed 4 bases from V and 8 bases from J, with 18 bases in between. The germline V gene encodes CDR1 MGHRA and CDR2 YSYEKL.